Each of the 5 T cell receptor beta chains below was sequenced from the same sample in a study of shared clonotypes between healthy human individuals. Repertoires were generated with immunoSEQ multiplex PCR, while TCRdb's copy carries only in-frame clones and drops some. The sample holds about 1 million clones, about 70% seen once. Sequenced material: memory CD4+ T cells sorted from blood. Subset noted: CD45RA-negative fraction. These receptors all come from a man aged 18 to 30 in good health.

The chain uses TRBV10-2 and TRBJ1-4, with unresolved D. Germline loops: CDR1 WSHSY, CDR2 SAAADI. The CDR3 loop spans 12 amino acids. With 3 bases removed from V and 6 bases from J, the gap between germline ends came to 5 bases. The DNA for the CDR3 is TGCGCCAGCAGTGATAGGGATGAAAAACTGTTTTTT. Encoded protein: CASSDRDEKLFF.

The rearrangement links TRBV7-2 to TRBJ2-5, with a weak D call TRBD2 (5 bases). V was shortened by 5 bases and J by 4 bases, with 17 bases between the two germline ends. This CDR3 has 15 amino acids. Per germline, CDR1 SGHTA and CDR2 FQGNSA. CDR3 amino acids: CASSRAGNSIETQYF. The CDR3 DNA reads TGTGCCAGCAGCCGGGCGGGTAATAGTATAGAGACCCAGTACTTC. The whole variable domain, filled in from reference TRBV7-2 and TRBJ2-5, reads GAGVSQSPSNKVTEKGKDVELRCDPISGHTALYWYRQSLGQGLEFLIYFQGNSAPDKSGLPSDRFSAERTGGSVSTLTIQRTQQEDSAVYLCASSRAGNSIETQYFGPGTRLLVL.

CDR3 region: CASLRARDTEAFF. As DNA, the CDR3 is TGTGCCAGCCTCCGGGCGCGAGACACTGAAGCTTTCTTT. The J gene is TRBJ1-1, the V gene TRBV18, with unresolved D. The CDR3 loop spans 13 amino acids. The germline V gene encodes CDR1 KGHSH and CDR2 LQKENI. V lost 8 bases to trimming and J lost 3 bases, with 13 bases between them.

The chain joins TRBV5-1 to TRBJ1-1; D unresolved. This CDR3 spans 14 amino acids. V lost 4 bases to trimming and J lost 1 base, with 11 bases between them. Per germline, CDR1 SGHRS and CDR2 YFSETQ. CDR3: CASSQFGSNTEAFF. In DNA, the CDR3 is TGCGCCAGCAGCCAGTTTGGGTCGAACACTGAAGCTTTCTTT.

CDR3 in DNA: TGTGCCTGGAGCGGGACTGCAAATTCACCCCTCCACTTT. Translation gives CAWSGTANSPLHF. This chain connects TRBV30 to TRBJ1-6; D may be TRBD1 (5 bases). The V end lost 3 bases, the J end lost 7 bases, and 10 bases lay between the germline ends. The germline V gene has CDR1 GTSNPN and CDR2 SVGIG (reference sequence). CDR3 length: 13 residues.